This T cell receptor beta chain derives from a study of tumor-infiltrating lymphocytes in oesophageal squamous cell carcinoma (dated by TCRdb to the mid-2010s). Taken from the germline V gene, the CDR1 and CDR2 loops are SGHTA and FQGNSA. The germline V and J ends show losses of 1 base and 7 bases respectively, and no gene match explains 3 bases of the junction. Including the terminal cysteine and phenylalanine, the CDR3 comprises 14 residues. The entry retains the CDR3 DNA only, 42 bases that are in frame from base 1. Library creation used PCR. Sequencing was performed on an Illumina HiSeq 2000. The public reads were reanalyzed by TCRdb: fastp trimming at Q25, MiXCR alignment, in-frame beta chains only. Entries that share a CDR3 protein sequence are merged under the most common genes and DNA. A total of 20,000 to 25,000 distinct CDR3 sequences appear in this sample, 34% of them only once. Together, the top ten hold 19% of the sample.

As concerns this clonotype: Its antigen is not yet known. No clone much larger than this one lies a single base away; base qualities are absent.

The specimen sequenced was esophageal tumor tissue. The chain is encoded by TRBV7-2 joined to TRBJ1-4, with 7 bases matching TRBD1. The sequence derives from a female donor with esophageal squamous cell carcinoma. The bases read TGTGCCAGCAGCTTAGGACAGGGAGGTGAAAAACTGTTTTTT. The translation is CASSLGQGGEKLFF.